This T cell receptor (beta chain) was obtained from a study of blood T cell repertoires in COVID-19. Germline V lookup: CDR1 ENHRY, CDR2 SYGVKD. V trimming: 0 bases; J trimming: 6 bases; junction bases outside the gene matches: 14. The CDR3 is made up of 18 amino acids. This clone was seen more than once but under ten times. Method: immunoSEQ multiplex PCR; TCRdb's copy keeps in-frame clones and lacks some. The sample carries over 200,000 clones, approximately 84% recorded once. This sequence originates from a man younger than 35 who had recovered from COVID-19. This chain joins TRBV10-3 and TRBJ1-5, with TRBD1 matching 7 bases. The specimen was PBMCs or T cells enriched from blood (not recorded which). The CDR3 DNA follows: TGTGCCATCAGTGAGTCCGTGGGACAGAGCCCCGAAACTCAGCCCCAGCATTTT. Encoded protein: CAISESVGQSPETQPQHF.